This entry lists 10 T cell receptor beta chains sequenced from one sample in a study of tumor-infiltrating lymphocytes in primary liver carcinoma. Each 20-30 mg portion of unsorted bulk tissue served as the source for co-extraction of RNA and DNA. A constant-region primer primed TCR beta cDNA synthesis from roughly 500 ng of total RNA. Three nested multiplex PCR rounds, a slightly modified ARM-PCR method, built the TCR beta libraries. For roughly 10 cycles apiece, the opening two PCR rounds ran with TRBV1-TRBV30 forward primers and a C-beta reverse primer. Via MiXCR, TCRdb re-called the multiplex PCR reads, giving one row per CDR3 protein. The sample carries more than 90,000 distinct CDR3 sequences, under 70% recorded once. Specimen: liver tumor tissue from sampling region 2. The subset is: tumor region T2, inferior pole. The origin of the receptors is a woman aged 60-70 years with primary liver carcinoma and hepatitis B virus infection.

As to this clonotype: A much larger clone lies a single base off, so this may be a read error. The rearrangement uses TRBV4-1 and TRBJ1-1; D is unresolved. V gave up 4 bases and J gave up 6 bases, with 15 bases separating them. This CDR3 is 14 amino acids long. Per the germline V gene, CDR1 is MGHRA and CDR2 is YSYEKL. The CDR3 spells CASSPMATMSEAFF. In nucleotides, the CDR3 is TGCGCCAGCAGCCCCATGGCAACGATGTCTGAAGCTTTCTTT.

This clonotype was seen ten or more times. A much larger clone is a single base away; this may be a read error. The V and J genes are TRBV11-2 and TRBJ1-1; no clear D gene. Trimming pared 8 bases from V and 0 bases from J, leaving 16 bases between. CDR3 length equals 15 residues. Germline CDR1 is SGHAT and CDR2 is FQNNGV. This CDR3 is CASGPGFLMNTEAFF. For the CDR3, the DNA is TGTGCCAGCGGCCCCGGGTTCTTAATGAACACTGAAGCTTTCTTT. The whole variable domain, remainder taken from reference TRBV11-2 and TRBJ1-1, is EAGVAQSPRYKIIEKRQSVAFWCNPISGHATLYWYQQILGQGPKLLIQFQNNGVVDDSQLPKDRFSAERLKGVDSTLKIQPAKLEDSAVYLCASGPGFLMNTEAFFGQGTRLTVV.

This clonotype was observed once. With a much larger clone just one base away, this may be a read error. The conserved final phenylalanine or tryptophan is absent from the CDR3, which likely points to a read error. This sequence joins TRBV5-1 and TRBJ2-7, with D possibly being TRBD1 (7 bases). V lost 4 bases and J lost 4, with 18 bases in between. This CDR3 comprises 15 residues. The V gene's germline CDR1 is SGHRS and CDR2 YFSETQ. CDR3 amino acids: CASSRGLTGLYEQYL. The CDR3 DNA reads as TGCGCCAGCAGCCGGGGACTGACAGGGCTTTACGAGCAGTACTTA.

The J gene is TRBJ2-3, the V gene TRBV29-1; weak D call: TRBD2 (6 bases). CDR1 and CDR2 from the germline V gene are SQVTM and ANQGSEA. V was trimmed by 3 bases and J by 12 bases, leaving 19 bases between them. This CDR3 comprises 13 residues. The CDR3 loop reads CSVDELAADAQYF. CDR3 in DNA: TGCAGCGTTGACGAACTAGCAGCAGATGCACAGTATTTT.

Regarding this clonotype: The junction does not match germline at one end; this may be a read error. The CDR3 sequence: CASRARRGAQTTEAFF. Here the CDR3 DNA reads TGTGCCAGCAGGGCCCGTCGGGGAGCGCAGACCACTGAAGCTTTCTTC. The chain has TRBV6-5 and TRBJ1-1; D unclear. The CDR3 is 16 residues long. CDR1 is MNHEY, CDR2 SVGAGI, per germline.

Comment on this clonotype: Relative to the germline gene, one junction end is altered; a read error may explain this. This chain connects TRBV11-2 to TRBJ2-5; the D gene is possibly TRBD1 (6 bases). The germline CDR1 and CDR2 sequences are SGHAT and FQNNGV. CDR3 length: 15 amino acids. This CDR3 is CASTLRAGERETQYF. The CDR3 nucleotides are TGTGCCAGCACCTTAAGGGCAGGGGAAAGGGAGACCCAGTACTTC.

The V call is TRBV30, the J call TRBJ2-5, with D unresolved. The CDR3 runs 13 residues. The germline CDR1 and CDR2 sequences are GTSNPN and SVGIG (reference sequence). V gave up 0 bases and J gave up 4 bases, with 9 bases separating them. For the CDR3, the DNA is TGTGCCTGGAGTGTACACGTGGGAGAGACCCAGTACTTC. This codes for CAWSVHVGETQYF.

As regards this clonotype: The junction shows a germline mismatch at one end, possibly a read error. The rearrangement uses TRBV11-2 and TRBJ1-6; D gene ambiguous. The CDR3 has 13 amino acids. The germline gives CDR1 SGHAT, CDR2 FQNNGV. The CDR3 sequence is CASGLEPGSPPHF. In DNA form, the CDR3 reads TGTGCCAGCGGCTTAGAGCCGGGTTCGCCCCCCCACTTT.

This clonotype was counted between two and nine times. This could be a read error, since a much larger clone is one nucleotide away. V is TRBV5-1 and J is TRBJ2-3; D gene unclear. Trimming took off 7 bases at V and 4 bases at J, with 19 bases between the two ends. CDR1 is SGHRS, CDR2 YFSETQ, per germline. The CDR3 length is 15 residues. The CDR3 DNA follows: TGCGCCAGCGGACGTGTCGGCTCCTTCTCAGATACGCAGTATTTT. Protein sequence: CASGRVGSFSDTQYF.

As to this clonotype: The CDR3 carries no conserved terminal phenylalanine or tryptophan, so it likely arises from a read error. The limits of the CDR3 on the DNA are not certain, so only TCRdb's listed CDR3 is given. Here the CDR3 reads CASSRRLAGGPGDERFI. The V and J genes are TRBV11-2 and TRBJ2-1; the table's D gene call, TRBD2, was not cross checked with the DNA. Germline V lookup: CDR1 SGHAT, CDR2 FQNNGV. The CDR3 has 17 amino acids, counting both end residues.